This passage covers 7 T cell receptor beta chains from one sample sequenced in a study of cytomegalovirus exposure and HLA in healthy donors. PCR used 60 Vbeta primers and 13 Jbeta primers. The data were produced by immunoSEQ multiplex PCR, yet TCRdb's version contains in-frame clones alone and is incomplete. In the table there are 160,000 or so clones, less than 90% of which are singletons. Input material: PBMCs. These receptors all stem from a woman aged 18-30 years in good health and CMV-seronegative.

This clone has more than one count but fewer than ten. The chain couples TRBV5-8 to TRBJ1-1, with 7 positions matching TRBD1. Looked up from germline, CDR1 is SGHTS and CDR2 is YDEGEE. The J segment lost 9 bases and the V segment lost 4 bases, leaving 12 bases of the junction unmatched. The CDR3 consists of 14 residues. The CDR3 bases are TGTGCCAGCAGCGCCGGAGGGGGCGCCTGGCAAGCTTTCTTT. Its protein product is CASSAGGGAWQAFF. Filled out from reference TRBV5-8 and TRBJ1-1, the complete variable domain reads EAGVTQSPTHLIKTRGQQATLRCSPISGHTSVYWYQQALGLGLQFLLWYDEGEERNRGNFPPRFSGRQFPNYSSELNVNALELEDSALYLCASSAGGGAWQAFFGQGTRLTVV.

This clone was picked up one time. The chain joins TRBV30 to TRBJ2-7; TRBD1 matches 12 bases. The CDR3 runs to 11 residues. Germline values: CDR1 GTSNPN, CDR2 SVGIG (reference sequence). Trimming took 8 bases from V and 7 from J; bases not matched to a gene: 3. DNA of the CDR3: TGTGCCGGGACAGGGGGCGGAGAGCAGTACTTC. Its translation is CAGTGGGEQYF.

Concerning this clone: One end of the junction is discordant with germline, which a read error may explain. The chain links TRBV7-7 to TRBJ2-1, with TRBD2 as a possible D gene (6 bases). CDR1 is SSHAT and CDR2 is FNYEAQ in the germline V gene (reference sequence). The CDR3 loop spans 15 amino acids. The CDR3 is CASSLASEGYNEQFF. The CDR3 region has the DNA TGTGCTAGCAGCTTAGCTAGCGAGGGCTACAATGAGCAGTTCTTC.

The CDR3 region is CASRAGVGDTQYF. The CDR3 nucleotides read TGCGCCTCCAGAGCGGGAGTGGGAGATACGCAGTATTTT. The rearrangement uses TRBV5-1 and TRBJ2-3, with 8 bases matching TRBD2. V shed 10 bases and J 5 bases; nucleotides not matched to a gene: 9. In germline, CDR1 is SGHRS, CDR2 YFSETQ. The CDR3 covers 13 residues.

The chain combines TRBV6-1 with TRBJ2-7; D possibly corresponds to TRBD2 (6 bases). Trimming shortened V by 1 base and J by 5 bases, and 18 bases separated the two germline ends. The V gene's germline CDR1 is MNHNS and CDR2 SASEGT. This CDR3 contains 16 residues. The CDR3 protein is CASSEGGDRFGDEQYF. The CDR3 DNA reads as TGTGCCAGCAGTGAAGGCGGGGACCGGTTCGGGGACGAGCAGTACTTC.

The chain joins TRBV6-5 to TRBJ2-6; a possible D gene is TRBD2 (5 bases). Deletions cut 6 bases from V and 3 bases from J, with 9 bases between. CDR3 length equals 14 residues. Germline loops: CDR1 MNHEY, CDR2 SVGAGI. In nucleotides, the CDR3 is TGTGCCAGCAGCCACCGGGGTGGGGCCAACGTCCTGACTTTC. Translation gives CASSHRGGANVLTF.

This rearrangement joins TRBV4-2 to TRBJ2-1; D possibly corresponds to TRBD2 (6 bases). CDR3 length equals 16 residues. Germline V lookup: CDR1 LGHNA, CDR2 YNFKEQ. V shed 3 bases and J shed 3 bases, with 15 bases lying between them. DNA of the CDR3: TGTGCCAGCAGCCAGACGGGACTGGGGGTCTACAATGAGCAGTTCTTC. Translating it yields CASSQTGLGVYNEQFF.